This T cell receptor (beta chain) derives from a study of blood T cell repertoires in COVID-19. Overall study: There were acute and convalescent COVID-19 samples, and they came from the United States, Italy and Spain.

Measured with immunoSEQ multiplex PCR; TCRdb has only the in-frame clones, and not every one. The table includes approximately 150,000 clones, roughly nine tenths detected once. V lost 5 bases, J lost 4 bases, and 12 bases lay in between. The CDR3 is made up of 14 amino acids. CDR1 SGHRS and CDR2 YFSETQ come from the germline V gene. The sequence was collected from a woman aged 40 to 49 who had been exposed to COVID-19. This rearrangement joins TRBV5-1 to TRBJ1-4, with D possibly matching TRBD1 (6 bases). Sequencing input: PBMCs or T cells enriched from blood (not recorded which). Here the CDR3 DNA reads TGCGCCAGCAGACGGGGACAACTTAATGAAAAACTGTTTTTT. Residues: CASRRGQLNEKLFF.